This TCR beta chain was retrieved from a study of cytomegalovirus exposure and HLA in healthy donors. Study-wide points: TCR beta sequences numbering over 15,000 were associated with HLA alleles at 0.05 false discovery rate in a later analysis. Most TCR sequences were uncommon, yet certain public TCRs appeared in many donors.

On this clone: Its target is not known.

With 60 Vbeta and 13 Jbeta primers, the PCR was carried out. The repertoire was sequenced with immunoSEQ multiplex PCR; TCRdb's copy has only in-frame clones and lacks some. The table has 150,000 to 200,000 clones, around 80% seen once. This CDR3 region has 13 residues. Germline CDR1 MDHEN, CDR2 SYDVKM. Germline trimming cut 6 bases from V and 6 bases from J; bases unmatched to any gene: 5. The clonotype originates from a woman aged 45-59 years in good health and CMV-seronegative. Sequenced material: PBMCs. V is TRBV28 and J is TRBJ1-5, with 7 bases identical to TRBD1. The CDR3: CASSRDRAQPQHF. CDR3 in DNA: TGTGCCAGCAGCCGTGACAGGGCTCAGCCCCAGCATTTT.